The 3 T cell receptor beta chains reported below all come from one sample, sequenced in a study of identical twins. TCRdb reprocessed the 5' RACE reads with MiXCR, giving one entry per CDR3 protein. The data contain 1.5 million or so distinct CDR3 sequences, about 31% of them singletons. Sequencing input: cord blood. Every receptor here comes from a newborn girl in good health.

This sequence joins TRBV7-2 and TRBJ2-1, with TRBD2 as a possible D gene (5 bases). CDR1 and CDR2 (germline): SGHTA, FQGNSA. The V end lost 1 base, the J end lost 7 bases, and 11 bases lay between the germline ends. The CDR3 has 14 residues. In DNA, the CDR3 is TGTGCCAGCAGCTTAGTAGGGCGAGGGAATGAGCAGTTCTTC. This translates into CASSLVGRGNEQFF.

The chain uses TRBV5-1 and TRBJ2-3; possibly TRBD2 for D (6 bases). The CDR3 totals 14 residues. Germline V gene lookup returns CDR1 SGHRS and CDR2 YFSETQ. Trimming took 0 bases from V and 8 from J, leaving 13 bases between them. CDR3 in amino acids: CASSLGSSDGTQYF. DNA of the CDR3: TGCGCCAGCAGCTTGGGGTCTAGCGACGGTACGCAGTATTTT.

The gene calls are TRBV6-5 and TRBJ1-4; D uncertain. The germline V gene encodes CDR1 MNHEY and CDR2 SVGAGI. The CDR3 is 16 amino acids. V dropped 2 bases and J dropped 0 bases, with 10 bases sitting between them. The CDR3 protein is CASSYLRYATNEKLFF. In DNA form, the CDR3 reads TGTGCCAGCAGTTACCTACGATATGCAACTAATGAAAAACTGTTTTTT.